This T cell receptor beta chain was captured by sequencing in a study of shared clonotypes between healthy human individuals. A word on this clone: Its antigen is unknown.

Naive CD8 cells, CD45RO-negative and positively selected for CCR7, excluded terminally differentiated effector memory CD45RA+ cells. Donors had no recently reported acute infections or vaccinations and were HIV-negative. V shed 6 bases, J shed 7 bases, and the junction held 7 bases outside the gene matches. This CDR3 has 14 residues. CDR1 and CDR2 from the germline V gene are MDHEN and SYDVKM. Original data processing: As immunoSEQ supplied junction-only sequences (without quality scores), filtering differed. Using immunoSEQ multiplex PCR, the repertoire was profiled, and TCRdb retains in-frame clones only, with some absent. V and J calls and clone size are those listed in that table; D and trimming were worked out from the DNA. The sample includes about 2.2 million clones, about 92% of them seen just once. Study results and limitations: Memory subsets generally showed smaller estimated richness than naive subsets did.

The source of this sequence is a young man in good health. Some clones in this sample may be carry-over from other donors' samples. Sequencing was done on a sample of naive CD8+ T cells from PBMCs. The chain links TRBV28 to TRBJ1-4, with 8 nucleotides matching TRBD1. The CDR3 DNA is TGTGCCAGCAGGCTGGACAGGGAGGGTGAAAAACTGTTTTTT. As protein: CASRLDREGEKLFF.